These T cell receptor beta chains were read from a single sample in a study of shared clonotypes between healthy human individuals. The table came from immunoSEQ multiplex PCR; TCRdb's copy has only in-frame clones and leaves some out. The data contain about 510,000 clones, 70% to 80% of them singletons. The sequencing input was PBMCs. These TCRs come from a woman aged 40 to 50 in good health. Some clones in this sample may be carry-over from other donors' samples. The CDR3 runs from the conserved cysteine through the conserved F or W. D genes are given only for firm matches. Clone size is not always given. Where it is, it says once, few, many or a class for expanded clones.

TRBV5-1,TRBD1,.,TRBJ1-4,CASSTPGGRNEKLFF,TGCGCCAGCAGCACCCCAGGGGGGCGTAATGAAAAACTGTTTTTT
TRBV5-1,TRBD2,.,TRBJ2-2,CASSWGLVDTGELFF,TGCGCCAGCAGCTGGGGACTAGTCGACACCGGGGAGCTGTTTTTT
TRBV2,.,.,TRBJ2-7,CASSEAGTEQYF,TGTGCCAGCAGTGAAGCGGGGACCGAGCAGTACTTC
TRBV5-1,.,.,TRBJ2-3,CASSLESGRTDTQYF,TGCGCCAGCAGCTTGGAGTCAGGCCGAACAGATACGCAGTATTTT
TRBV6-5,TRBD2,.,TRBJ2-3,CASSYSPSGITDTQYF,TGTGCCAGCAGTTACTCCCCTAGCGGGATCACAGATACGCAGTATTTT
TRBV7-9,.,many,TRBJ1-1,CATQTRYGTEAFF,TGTGCCACTCAAACCCGTTATGGCACTGAAGCTTTCTTT
TRBV10-3,.,.,TRBJ2-1,CAITDRQDNEQFF,TGTGCCATAACCGACCGACAGGACAATGAGCAGTTCTTC
TRBV7-3,.,.,TRBJ2-2,CASSPGPAGNTGELFF,TGTGCCAGCAGCCCCGGACCGGCGGGAAACACCGGGGAGCTGTTTTTT
TRBV7-9,TRBD2,few,TRBJ2-4,CASSQLAGGFGAKNIQYF,TGTGCCAGCAGCCAACTAGCGGGAGGGTTCGGGGCCAAAAACATTCAGTACTTC
TRBV18,.,.,TRBJ2-1,CASSLNPDDRLQFF,TGTGCCAGCTCACTCAACCCGGACGACAGATTGCAGTTCTTC
TRBV27,.,.,TRBJ1-4,CASSFAGATTNEKLFF,TGTGCCAGCAGTTTCGCAGGGGCGACAACTAATGAAAAACTGTTTTTT
TRBV7-2,TRBD1,.,TRBJ2-7,CASSFSGTGLGEQYF,TGTGCCAGCAGCTTCAGCGGGACAGGGTTAGGTGAGCAGTACTTC
TRBV20-1,.,.,TRBJ2-5,CSAGLETQYF,TGCAGTGCAGGCCTGGAGACCCAGTACTTC
TRBV28,.,.,TRBJ2-1,CASSLPNQQGEQFF,TGTGCCAGCAGTTTACCCAATCAACAGGGTGAGCAGTTCTTC
TRBV6-1,TRBD1,.,TRBJ1-2,CASRTAGGDYGYTF,TGTGCCAGTAGAACCGCAGGGGGCGACTATGGCTACACCTTC
TRBV5-1,.,.,TRBJ2-1,CASSLAGGQLNEQFF,TGCGCCAGCAGCTTGGCCGGGGGACAGCTCAATGAGCAGTTCTTC
TRBV5-4,.,.,TRBJ2-1,CASSAAGGLSNEQFF,TGTGCCAGCAGTGCGGCTGGGGGTCTTTCCAATGAGCAGTTCTTC
TRBV6-1,TRBD1,.,TRBJ2-3,CASSGYFPGQGVDTQYF,TGTGCCAGCAGTGGCTACTTTCCGGGACAGGGTGTAGATACGCAGTATTTT
TRBV5-1,TRBD1,.,TRBJ1-2,CASSLSPGTANYGYTF,TGCGCCAGCAGCTTGAGCCCCGGGACAGCTAACTATGGCTACACCTTC
TRBV28,.,.,TRBJ1-4,CASRPLGGEKLFF,TGTGCCAGCAGACCCCTGGGAGGTGAAAAACTGTTTTTT
TRBV7-8,.,.,TRBJ2-7,CASSLAHAERSYEQYF,TGTGCCAGCAGCTTAGCGCACGCGGAGAGATCCTACGAGCAGTACTTC
TRBV4-3,.,.,TRBJ2-1,CASSQEDRSYDEQFF,TGCGCCAGCAGCCAAGAGGACAGATCCTACGATGAGCAGTTCTTC
TRBV28,.,.,TRBJ1-3,CASSLEGSRNTIYF,TGTGCCAGCAGTTTAGAGGGTTCCCGAAACACCATATATTTT